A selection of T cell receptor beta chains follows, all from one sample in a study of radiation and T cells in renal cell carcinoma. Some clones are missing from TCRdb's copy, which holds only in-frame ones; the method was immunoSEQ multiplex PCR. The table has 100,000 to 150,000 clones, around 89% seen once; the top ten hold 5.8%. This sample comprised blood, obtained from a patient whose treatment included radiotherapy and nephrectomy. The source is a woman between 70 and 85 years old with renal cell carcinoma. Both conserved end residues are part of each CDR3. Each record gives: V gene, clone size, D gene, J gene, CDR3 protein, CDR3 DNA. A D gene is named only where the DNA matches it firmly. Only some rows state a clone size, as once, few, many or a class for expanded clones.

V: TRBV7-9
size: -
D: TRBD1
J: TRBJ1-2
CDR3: CASSLSGTGIPYGYTF
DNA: TGTGCCAGCAGCTTAAGTGGGACAGGGATACCCTATGGCTACACCTTC

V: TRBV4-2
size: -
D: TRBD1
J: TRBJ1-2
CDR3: CASSQTGGLYGYTF
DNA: TGTGCCAGCAGCCAGACAGGGGGACTCTATGGCTACACCTTC

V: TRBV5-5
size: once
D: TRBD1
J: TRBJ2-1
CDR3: CASSLEGAAYNEQFF
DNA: TGTGCCAGCAGCTTGGAGGGGGCCGCCTACAATGAGCAGTTCTTC

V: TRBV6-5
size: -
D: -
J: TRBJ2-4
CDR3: CASSPGVAKNIQYF
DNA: TGTGCCAGCAGTCCGGGGGTAGCCAAAAACATTCAGTACTTC

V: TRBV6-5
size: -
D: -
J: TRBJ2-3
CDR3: CASTDLPDTQYF
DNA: TGTGCCAGCACCGATCTACCAGATACGCAGTATTTT

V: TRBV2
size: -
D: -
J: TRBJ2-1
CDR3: CASSGTIEQFF
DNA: TGTGCCAGCAGTGGGACAATTGAGCAGTTCTTC

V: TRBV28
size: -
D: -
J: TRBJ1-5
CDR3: CASSRPNQPQHF
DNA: TGTGCCAGCAGTCGCCCAAATCAGCCCCAGCATTTT

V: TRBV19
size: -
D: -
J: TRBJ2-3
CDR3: CASSMDRGDTQYF
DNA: TGTGCCAGTAGTATGGACCGCGGGGATACGCAGTATTTT

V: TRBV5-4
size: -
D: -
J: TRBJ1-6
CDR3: CASSLGGNSNSPLHF
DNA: TGTGCCAGCAGCTTGGGAGGGAATAGTAATTCACCCCTCCACTTT

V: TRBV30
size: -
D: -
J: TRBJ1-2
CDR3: CAWTREFVSGYTF
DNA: TGTGCCTGGACGCGAGAATTCGTCAGCGGCTACACCTTC

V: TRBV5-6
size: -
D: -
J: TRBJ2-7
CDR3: CASSLGLEGATYEQYF
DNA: TGTGCCAGCAGCTTGGGGTTGGAGGGTGCTACCTACGAGCAGTACTTC

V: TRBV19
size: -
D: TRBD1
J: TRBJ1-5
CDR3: CASRDRGGQPQHF
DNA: TGTGCCAGTAGGGACAGGGGCGGACAGCCCCAGCATTTT

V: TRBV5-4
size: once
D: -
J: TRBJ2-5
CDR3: CASSFVGAFETQYF
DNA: TGTGCCAGCAGCTTTGTGGGGGCTTTTGAGACCCAGTACTTC

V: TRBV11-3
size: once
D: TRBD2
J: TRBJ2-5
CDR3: CASSPGTSGGETQYF
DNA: TGTGCCAGCAGCCCCGGGACTAGCGGGGGGGAGACCCAGTACTTC

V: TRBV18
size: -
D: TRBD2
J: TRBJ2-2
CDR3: CASSPFLAGNTGELFF
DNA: TGTGCCAGCTCACCCTTTTTAGCGGGGAACACCGGGGAGCTGTTTTTT

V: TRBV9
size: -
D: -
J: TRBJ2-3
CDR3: CASTPRATAITDTQYF
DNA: TGTGCCAGCACCCCCAGGGCAACAGCCATCACAGATACGCAGTATTTT

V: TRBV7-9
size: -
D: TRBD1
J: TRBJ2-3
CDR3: CASSPGTVLGDTQYF
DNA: TGTGCCAGCAGCCCAGGGACAGTCCTCGGGGATACGCAGTATTTT

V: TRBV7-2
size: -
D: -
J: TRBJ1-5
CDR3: CASSSGRGNNQPQHF
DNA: TGTGCCAGCAGCTCTGGTCGGGGAAACAATCAGCCCCAGCATTTT

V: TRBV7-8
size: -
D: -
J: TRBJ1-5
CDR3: CASSLLERGNQPQHF
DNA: TGTGCCAGCAGCTTATTGGAAAGGGGCAATCAGCCCCAGCATTTT

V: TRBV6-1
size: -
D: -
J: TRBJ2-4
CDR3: CASKRDGATLSIQYF
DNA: TGTGCCAGCAAGAGGGACGGAGCAACATTGAGCATTCAGTACTTC

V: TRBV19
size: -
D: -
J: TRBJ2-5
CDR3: CASSSGWETQYF
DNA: TGTGCCAGTAGTTCGGGTTGGGAGACCCAGTACTTC

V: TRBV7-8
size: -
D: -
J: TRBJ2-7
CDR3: CASSLAGFPSYEQYF
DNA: TGTGCCAGCAGCTTAGCGGGGTTTCCCTCCTACGAGCAGTACTTC

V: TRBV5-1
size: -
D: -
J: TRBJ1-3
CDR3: CASSLETGRGNTIYF
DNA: TGCGCCAGCAGCTTGGAAACAGGGAGAGGAAACACCATATATTTT

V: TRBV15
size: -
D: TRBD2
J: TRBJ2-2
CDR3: CATSTRTSLAGELFF
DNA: TGTGCCACCAGCACACGGACTAGTTTGGCCGGGGAGCTGTTTTTT

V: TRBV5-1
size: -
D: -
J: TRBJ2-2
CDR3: CASRINVGAGELFF
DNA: TGCGCCAGCAGGATTAACGTAGGTGCCGGGGAGCTGTTTTTT

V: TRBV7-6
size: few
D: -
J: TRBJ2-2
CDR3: CASSSKTGYTGELFF
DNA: TGTGCCAGCAGCTCCAAAACAGGGTACACCGGGGAGCTGTTTTTT

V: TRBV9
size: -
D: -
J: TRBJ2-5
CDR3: CASSVGGGWKQETQYF
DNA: TGTGCCAGCAGCGTAGGGGGGGGCTGGAAACAAGAGACCCAGTACTTC

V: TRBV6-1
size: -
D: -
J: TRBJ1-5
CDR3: CASSEAWRVYSNQPQHF
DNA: TGTGCCAGCAGTGAAGCCTGGCGGGTGTACAGCAATCAGCCCCAGCATTTT

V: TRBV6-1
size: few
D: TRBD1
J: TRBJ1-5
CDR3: CASSPRTGSNQPQHF
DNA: TGTGCCAGCAGTCCGCGGACAGGGAGCAATCAGCCCCAGCATTTT

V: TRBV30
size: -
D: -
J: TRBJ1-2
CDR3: CAWSKSGVYYGYTF
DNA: TGTGCCTGGTCCAAGTCCGGGGTTTACTATGGCTACACCTTC

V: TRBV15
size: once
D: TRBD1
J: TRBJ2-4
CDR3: CATSRVQGGITKNIQYF
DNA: TGTGCCACCAGCAGAGTCCAAGGGGGCATAACCAAAAACATTCAGTACTTC

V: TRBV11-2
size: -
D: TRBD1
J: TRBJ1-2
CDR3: CASSSPGGFYGYTF
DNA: TGTGCCAGCAGCTCCCCAGGGGGATTCTATGGCTACACCTTC

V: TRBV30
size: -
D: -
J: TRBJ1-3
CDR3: CAFASGIGNTIYF
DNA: TGTGCCTTCGCCTCCGGGATCGGAAACACCATATATTTT

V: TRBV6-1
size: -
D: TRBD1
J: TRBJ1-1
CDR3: CASGDRGLGTEAFF
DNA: TGTGCCAGCGGCGACAGGGGGCTTGGCACTGAAGCTTTCTTT

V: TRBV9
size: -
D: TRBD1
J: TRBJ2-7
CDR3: CASSVARGQGARIYEQYF
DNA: TGTGCCAGCAGCGTAGCTAGGGGACAGGGGGCCAGGATCTACGAGCAGTACTTC

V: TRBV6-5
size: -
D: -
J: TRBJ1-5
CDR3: CASSYSGFGNQPQHF
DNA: TGTGCCAGCAGTTACTCAGGGTTTGGCAATCAGCCCCAGCATTTT

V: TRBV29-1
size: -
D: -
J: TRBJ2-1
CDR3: CGAEVLNEQFF
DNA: TGCGGGGCTGAGGTCCTCAATGAGCAGTTCTTC

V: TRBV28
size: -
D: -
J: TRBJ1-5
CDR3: CAIARGGGNQPQHF
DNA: TGTGCCATCGCCCGGGGGGGAGGCAATCAGCCCCAGCATTTT

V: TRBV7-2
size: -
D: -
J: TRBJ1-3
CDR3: CASSLVGGNTIYF
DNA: TGTGCCAGCAGCTTAGTGGGTGGAAACACCATATATTTT

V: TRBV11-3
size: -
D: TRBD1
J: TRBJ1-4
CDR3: CASSLSVGQGNEKLFF
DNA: TGTGCCAGCAGCTTAAGTGTGGGACAGGGTAATGAAAAACTGTTTTTT

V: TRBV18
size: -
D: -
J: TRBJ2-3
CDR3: CASSLTSGPDTQYF
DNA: TGTGCCAGCTCACTAACCTCCGGGCCAGATACGCAGTATTTT

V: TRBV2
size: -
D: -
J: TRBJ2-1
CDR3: CASSDISGGSLYNEQFF
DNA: TGTGCCAGCAGTGACATTAGTGGGGGGTCCTTGTACAATGAGCAGTTCTTC

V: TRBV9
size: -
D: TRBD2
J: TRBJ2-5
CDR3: CASSVAGGQGGETQYF
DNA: TGTGCCAGCAGCGTAGCGGGAGGGCAGGGAGGGGAGACCCAGTACTTC

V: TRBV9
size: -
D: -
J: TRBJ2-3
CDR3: CASSVSGVGTDTQYF
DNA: TGTGCCAGCAGCGTATCGGGGGTGGGGACAGATACGCAGTATTTT

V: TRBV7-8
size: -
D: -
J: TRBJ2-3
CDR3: CASSGRTGLSTDTQYF
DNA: TGTGCCAGCAGCGGCCGGACTGGGCTTAGCACAGATACGCAGTATTTT

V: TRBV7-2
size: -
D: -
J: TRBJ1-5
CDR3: CASSLGRNQPQHF
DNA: TGTGCCAGCAGCTTAGGGCGCAATCAGCCCCAGCATTTT

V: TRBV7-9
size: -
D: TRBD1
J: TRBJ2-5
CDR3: CASSLGRGFQETQYF
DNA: TGTGCCAGCAGCTTAGGCAGGGGGTTCCAAGAGACCCAGTACTTC

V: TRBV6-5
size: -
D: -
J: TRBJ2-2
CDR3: CASSYSIGELFF
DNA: TGTGCCAGCAGTTACTCCATCGGGGAGCTGTTTTTT

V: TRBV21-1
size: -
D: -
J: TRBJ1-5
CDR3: CASSKETGGTNQPQHF
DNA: TGTGCCAGCAGCAAAGAAACAGGGGGTACCAATCAGCCCCAGCATTTT

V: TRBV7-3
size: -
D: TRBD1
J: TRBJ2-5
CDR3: CASSINRGPGETQYF
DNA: TGTGCCAGCAGCATTAACAGGGGGCCGGGTGAGACCCAGTACTTC

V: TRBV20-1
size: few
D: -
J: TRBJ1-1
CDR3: CSARDERGAFF
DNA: TGCAGTGCTAGAGACGAGCGGGGGGCTTTCTTT

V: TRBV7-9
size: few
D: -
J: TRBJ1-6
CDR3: CASSSSGGTDSPLHF
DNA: TGTGCCAGCAGCTCCTCCGGGGGTACCGATTCACCCCTCCACTTT

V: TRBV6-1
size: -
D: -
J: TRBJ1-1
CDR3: CASRADGTAEAFF
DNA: TGTGCCAGCAGGGCAGACGGGACCGCTGAAGCTTTCTTT